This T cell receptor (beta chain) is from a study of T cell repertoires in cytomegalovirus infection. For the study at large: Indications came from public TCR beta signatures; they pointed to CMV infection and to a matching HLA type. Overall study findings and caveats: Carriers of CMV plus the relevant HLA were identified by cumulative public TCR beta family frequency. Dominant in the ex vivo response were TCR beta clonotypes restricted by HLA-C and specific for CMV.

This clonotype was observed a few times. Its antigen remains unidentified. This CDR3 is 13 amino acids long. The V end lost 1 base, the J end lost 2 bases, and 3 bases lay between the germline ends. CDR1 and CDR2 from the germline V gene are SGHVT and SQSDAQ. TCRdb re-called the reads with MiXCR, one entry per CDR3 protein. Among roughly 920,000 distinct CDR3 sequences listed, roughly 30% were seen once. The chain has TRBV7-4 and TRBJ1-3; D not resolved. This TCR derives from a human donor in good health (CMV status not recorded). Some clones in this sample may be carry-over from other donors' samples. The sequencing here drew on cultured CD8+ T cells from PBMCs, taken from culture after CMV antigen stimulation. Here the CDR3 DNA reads TGTGCCAGCAGCTTAGTCGCTGGAAACACCATATATTTT. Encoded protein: CASSLVAGNTIYF. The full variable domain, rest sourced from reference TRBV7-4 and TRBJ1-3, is GAGVSQSPRYKVAKRGRDVALRCDSISGHVTLYWYRQTLGQGSEVLTYSQSDAQRDKSGRPSGRFSAERPERSVSTLKIQRTEQGDSAVYLCASSLVAGNTIYFGEGSWLTVV.